One and the same sample provided the 7 T cell receptor beta chains below, sequenced in a study of blood T cell repertoires in COVID-19 (dated by TCRdb to 2018 to 2021). Library generation was performed with the immunoSEQ multiplex PCR assay. TCRdb took this table from immuneACCESS and kept in-frame rearrangements with V and J called. Such tables lack part of the clones; where checked against another copy, unresolved V genes explain under half of the gap, and the rest is unexplained. The table for this sample lists some 64,000 clones; about four fifths of them were counted only once. The top ten constitute roughly 5.4% of the sample. The sequenced sample was peripheral blood. These receptors were obtained from a human donor in a cohort sampled during active COVID-19.

This chain links TRBV5-6 with TRBJ2-5, with TRBD1 as a possible D gene (5 bases). CDR1 and CDR2 (germline): SGHDT, YYEEEE. This CDR3 has 15 amino acids. V was clipped by 0 bases and J by 4 bases, with 13 bases between them. CDR3 nucleotides: TGTGCCAGCAGCTTGGAAAGGGTTGGGGCAGAGACCCAGTACTTC. Encoded protein: CASSLERVGAETQYF.

This clone was observed a single time. The chain recombines TRBV3-1 (or the pseudogene TRBV3-2) with TRBJ2-1, with 9 positions matching TRBD2. The CDR3 extends over 18 amino acids. The germline CDR1 and CDR2 sequences are LGHDT and YNNKEL (reference sequence). J gave up 0 bases and V 2 bases, and 8 bases lay outside the gene matches. The CDR3 nucleotides read TGTGCCAGCAGCCAATTCGCGGGGGGGCCCTCCTCCTACAATGAGCAGTTCTTC. Translated, it gives CASSQFAGGPSSYNEQFF.

The V call is TRBV18, the J call TRBJ1-2, with 8 bases aligning to TRBD1. The CDR3 runs 16 residues. V shed 6 bases and J 4 bases; nucleotides not matched to a gene: 13. The germline V gene has CDR1 KGHSH and CDR2 LQKENI. In DNA form, the CDR3 reads TGTGCCAGCTCGTCAAAGGGACAGGCGCCCGCCTATGGCTACACCTTC. Its translation: CASSSKGQAPAYGYTF. Full variable domain (remainder filled in from reference TRBV18 and TRBJ1-2): NAGVMQNPRHLVRRRGQEARLRCSPMKGHSHVYWYRQLPEEGLKFMVYLQKENIIDESGMPKERFSAEFPKEGPSILRIQQVVRGDSAAYFCASSSKGQAPAYGYTFGSGTRLTVV.

The chain combines TRBV5-6 with TRBJ1-6; a possible D gene is TRBD1 (5 bases). With 1 base removed from V and 7 bases from J, the gap between germline ends came to 9 bases. CDR1 is SGHDT and CDR2 is YYEEEE in the germline V gene. The CDR3 spans 14 residues. CDR3: CASSLSGFNSPLHF. CDR3 DNA sequence: TGTGCCAGCAGCTTGTCAGGGTTCAATTCACCCCTCCACTTT. The entire variable domain, with the rest obtained from reference TRBV5-6 and TRBJ1-6, is as follows: DAGVTQSPTHLIKTRGQQVTLRCSPKSGHDTVSWYQQALGQGPQFIFQYYEEEERQRGNFPDRFSGHQFPNYSSELNVNALLLGDSALYLCASSLSGFNSPLHFGNGTRLTVT.

This clone was recorded only once. The V gene is TRBV28, the J gene TRBJ1-1; D gene unclear. The CDR3 has 13 amino acids. Germline V lookup: CDR1 MDHEN, CDR2 SYDVKM. V lost 2 bases to trimming and J lost 2 bases, with 6 bases between them. The CDR3 DNA follows: TGTGCCAGCAGTTTACCCGGTAACACTGAAGCTTTCTTT. Translating it yields CASSLPGNTEAFF.

The chain combines TRBV28 with TRBJ2-5, with TRBD2 identical over 8 bases. Germline CDR1 MDHEN, CDR2 SYDVKM. The CDR3 sequence is 16 residues long. The V gene end was trimmed by 2 bases and the J gene end by 2 bases; junction bases not matched to a gene: 7. The CDR3 nucleotides read TGTGCCAGCAGTTTAGGGCGGGGGGCTAAACAAGAGACCCAGTACTTC. Translated, it gives CASSLGRGAKQETQYF.

The rearrangement uses TRBV7-2 and TRBJ2-7; 9 bases map to TRBD1. The junction had 7 bases not matched to a gene; V was cut back by 5 bases and J by 2 bases. This CDR3 region has 15 residues. Germline CDR1 is SGHTA and CDR2 is FQGNSA. The CDR3 DNA is TGTGCCAGCAGCCCTCAAGGGACAGGGCCCTACGAGCAGTACTTC. Its translation: CASSPQGTGPYEQYF.